Listed below are T cell receptor beta chains from one sample, sequenced in a study of HIV-infected children after antiretroviral therapy interruption. TCRdb analysed the 3' RACE reads with MiXCR anew, one entry per CDR3 protein. The data contain around 47,000 distinct CDR3 sequences, 4.3% of them singletons. This specimen was CD45RA+ CD4+ T cells from PBMCs, pooled from several time points, taken from a donor given antiretroviral therapy, either interrupted or continuous. Every receptor here comes from a pool of human donors with HIV. The CDR3 runs from the conserved cysteine through the conserved F or W. D genes are given only for firm matches. Size is omitted from some rows. Given values are once, few, many or a class for expanded clones.

J gene: TRBJ1-5; D gene: .; V gene: TRBV6-6; clone size: many; CDR3 DNA: TGTGCCAGCAGTTACGCGGGGGACAATCAGCCCCAGCATTTT; CDR3 protein: CASSYAGDNQPQHF
J gene: TRBJ1-1; D gene: .; V gene: TRBV28; clone size: many; CDR3 DNA: TGTGCCAGCAGCCGCACCGAACCCGGACAGAACGAAGCTTTCTTT; CDR3 protein: CASSRTEPGQNEAFF
J gene: TRBJ2-3; D gene: TRBD1; V gene: TRBV28; clone size: many; CDR3 DNA: TGTGCCAGCAGTTTATGGCGACAGGGGGCGGCAAATACGCAGTATTTT; CDR3 protein: CASSLWRQGAANTQYF
J gene: TRBJ1-2; D gene: .; V gene: TRBV6-6; clone size: many; CDR3 DNA: TGTGCCAGCAGTTTAGATCCTAACTATGGCTACACCTTC; CDR3 protein: CASSLDPNYGYTF
J gene: TRBJ2-7; D gene: .; V gene: TRBV11-3; clone size: many; CDR3 DNA: TGTGCCAGCAGCTTAGATACGATTATAAGACAGGCCTCCTACGAGCAGTACTTC; CDR3 protein: CASSLDTIIRQASYEQYF
J gene: TRBJ2-2; D gene: .; V gene: TRBV24-1; clone size: few; CDR3 DNA: TGTGCCACCAGTGAGGGAGGATTTGGTACCGGGGAGCTGTTTTTT; CDR3 protein: CATSEGGFGTGELFF
J gene: TRBJ2-1; D gene: TRBD2; V gene: TRBV6-5; clone size: many; CDR3 DNA: TGTGCCAGCTCGACTAGCGGGGGCCCTATGAGCTCCTACAATGAGCAGTTCTTC; CDR3 protein: CASSTSGGPMSSYNEQFF
J gene: TRBJ1-5; D gene: TRBD1; V gene: TRBV6-1; clone size: many; CDR3 DNA: TGTGCCAGCTCTTGGACAGGGGGCAATCAGCCCCAGCATTTT; CDR3 protein: CASSWTGGNQPQHF
J gene: TRBJ1-1; D gene: .; V gene: TRBV7-2; clone size: many; CDR3 DNA: TGTGCCAGCAGCCCCACGGCCATGACAGCCGTCTTTGAAGCTTTCTTT; CDR3 protein: CASSPTAMTAVFEAFF
J gene: TRBJ2-7; D gene: .; V gene: TRBV4-3; clone size: many; CDR3 DNA: TGCGCCAGCAGCCAAGATAACCCTCCCTACGAGCAGTACTTC; CDR3 protein: CASSQDNPPYEQYF
J gene: TRBJ2-7; D gene: .; V gene: TRBV12-3/TRBV12-4; clone size: few; CDR3 DNA: TGTGCCAGCAGTTTACTGGACATCTCCAGCTCCTACGAGCAGTACTTC; CDR3 protein: CASSLLDISSSYEQYF
J gene: TRBJ1-1; D gene: .; V gene: TRBV12-3/TRBV12-4; clone size: many; CDR3 DNA: TGTGCCAGCAGTCCAGGACACCTTAGGACTGAAGCTTTCTTT; CDR3 protein: CASSPGHLRTEAFF
J gene: TRBJ2-3; D gene: .; V gene: TRBV24-1; clone size: few; CDR3 DNA: TGTGCCACCAGTGATTTTAGGGTTGCAGATACGCAGTATTTT; CDR3 protein: CATSDFRVADTQYF
J gene: TRBJ1-6; D gene: TRBD1; V gene: TRBV6-1; clone size: .; CDR3 DNA: TGTGCCACCACCGGGACAGGGGTATTCTCACCCCTCCACTTT; CDR3 protein: CATTGTGVFSPLHF
J gene: TRBJ2-7; D gene: TRBD2; V gene: TRBV12-3/TRBV12-4; clone size: many; CDR3 DNA: TGTGCCAGCAGTCCGACCCCGGGGGGGTCTGGGGAGCAGTACTTC; CDR3 protein: CASSPTPGGSGEQYF
J gene: TRBJ2-1; D gene: TRBD2; V gene: TRBV6-2/TRBV6-3; clone size: many; CDR3 DNA: TGTGCCAGCAGTCCTAGCGGGGGGCCTTACAATGAGCAGTTCTTC; CDR3 protein: CASSPSGGPYNEQFF
J gene: TRBJ2-7; D gene: .; V gene: TRBV20-1; clone size: few; CDR3 DNA: TGCAGTGCTCTCTTCGAGGAGCAGTACTTC; CDR3 protein: CSALFEEQYF
J gene: TRBJ1-1; D gene: .; V gene: TRBV20-1; clone size: many; CDR3 DNA: TGCAGTGCGATGAGGGGAACTGAAGCTTTCTTT; CDR3 protein: CSAMRGTEAFF
J gene: TRBJ2-7; D gene: .; V gene: TRBV12-3/TRBV12-4; clone size: many; CDR3 DNA: TGTGCCAGCAGCTATCGTAACGAGCAGTACTTC; CDR3 protein: CASSYRNEQYF
J gene: TRBJ1-1; D gene: .; V gene: TRBV2; clone size: many; CDR3 DNA: TGTGCCAGCATGAGGGAGAACACTGAAGCTTTCTTT; CDR3 protein: CASMRENTEAFF
J gene: TRBJ2-1; D gene: TRBD2; V gene: TRBV6-5; clone size: many; CDR3 DNA: TGTGCCAGCAGCCGGGGGGGGGAGCAGTTCTTC; CDR3 protein: CASSRGGEQFF
J gene: TRBJ2-6; D gene: .; V gene: TRBV6-5; clone size: many; CDR3 DNA: TGTGCCAGCAGTCCCTCCGGGGGCTCCTCTGGGGCCAACGTCCTGACTTTC; CDR3 protein: CASSPSGGSSGANVLTF
J gene: TRBJ2-1; D gene: TRBD2; V gene: TRBV27; clone size: many; CDR3 DNA: TGTGCCAGCAAGTCTCCAGCGGGGGGGTCTGAGCAGTTCTTC; CDR3 protein: CASKSPAGGSEQFF
J gene: TRBJ1-2; D gene: .; V gene: TRBV20-1; clone size: few; CDR3 DNA: TGCAGCCAGACAGAATTATATGGCTACACCTTC; CDR3 protein: CSQTELYGYTF
J gene: TRBJ2-1; D gene: TRBD2; V gene: TRBV4-1; clone size: many; CDR3 DNA: TGCGCCAGCAGCTACGGAACTCGGACTAGCCCATTTGAGCAGTTCTTC; CDR3 protein: CASSYGTRTSPFEQFF
J gene: TRBJ2-3; D gene: TRBD2; V gene: TRBV10-3; clone size: few; CDR3 DNA: TGTGCCATCAGTGGAGCGGGGGGGCCAGCAGATACGCAGTATTTT; CDR3 protein: CAISGAGGPADTQYF
J gene: TRBJ2-4; D gene: TRBD2; V gene: TRBV20-1; clone size: .; CDR3 DNA: TGCAGTGCTAGTCTAGCGGGGGGGCCGCTAGCCAAAAACATTCAGTACTTC; CDR3 protein: CSASLAGGPLAKNIQYF
J gene: TRBJ1-1; D gene: .; V gene: TRBV23-1; clone size: many; CDR3 DNA: TGCGCCAGCAGTCAAGAAGAGGCCGTTACGGGCATAATGAACACTGAAGCTTTCTTT; CDR3 protein: CASSQEEAVTGIMNTEAFF
J gene: TRBJ2-6; D gene: .; V gene: TRBV28; clone size: many; CDR3 DNA: TGTGCCAGCAGTCCCCAGGGTAGTGGGGCCAACGTCCTGACTTTC; CDR3 protein: CASSPQGSGANVLTF
J gene: TRBJ2-1; D gene: .; V gene: TRBV10-3; clone size: .; CDR3 DNA: TGTGCCATCAGTGAGTCATTGTCAGAAGAGCAGTTCTTC; CDR3 protein: CAISESLSEEQFF
J gene: TRBJ2-7; D gene: TRBD2; V gene: TRBV13; clone size: many; CDR3 DNA: TGTGCCAGCTCTCTCGTCTGGGGGGGAAGCTCCTATGAACAGTACTTC; CDR3 protein: CASSLVWGGSSYEQYF
J gene: TRBJ1-2; D gene: .; V gene: TRBV28; clone size: many; CDR3 DNA: TGTGCCACTGGGGGGGATGGCTACACCTTC; CDR3 protein: CATGGDGYTF
J gene: TRBJ1-1; D gene: TRBD1; V gene: TRBV11-1; clone size: many; CDR3 DNA: TGTGCCAGCAGCTTAGAAAACCGACGGGACAGGGAAGCTTTCTTT; CDR3 protein: CASSLENRRDREAFF
J gene: TRBJ2-3; D gene: .; V gene: TRBV5-1; clone size: many; CDR3 DNA: TGCGCCAGCAGCACGGAGGGCACAGATACGCAGTATTTT; CDR3 protein: CASSTEGTDTQYF
J gene: TRBJ2-7; D gene: .; V gene: TRBV12-3/TRBV12-4; clone size: .; CDR3 DNA: TGTGCCAGCACCCAGTCGGGGGGCCTGACGCTCTACGAGCAGTACTTC; CDR3 protein: CASTQSGGLTLYEQYF
J gene: TRBJ1-1; D gene: .; V gene: TRBV5-1; clone size: many; CDR3 DNA: TGCGCCAGCAGCTTGGATGGGGAGGACACTGAAGCTTTCTTT; CDR3 protein: CASSLDGEDTEAFF
J gene: TRBJ1-1; D gene: .; V gene: TRBV20-1; clone size: many; CDR3 DNA: TGCAGTGCTAGAGCAGGCTCCCCGAACACTGAAGCTTTCTTT; CDR3 protein: CSARAGSPNTEAFF
J gene: TRBJ2-5; D gene: .; V gene: TRBV2; clone size: many; CDR3 DNA: TGTGCCAGCAGTCGATTCCGGGATCAAGAGACCCAGTACTTC; CDR3 protein: CASSRFRDQETQYF
J gene: TRBJ2-1; D gene: .; V gene: TRBV29-1; clone size: .; CDR3 DNA: TGCAGCGTTGAAGATCCCATAGGCAATGAGCAGTTCTTC; CDR3 protein: CSVEDPIGNEQFF
J gene: TRBJ1-1; D gene: .; V gene: TRBV3-1; clone size: medium-sized; CDR3 DNA: TGTGCCAGCAGCCTGACAGACACCACTGAAGCTTTCTTT; CDR3 protein: CASSLTDTTEAFF
J gene: TRBJ2-7; D gene: .; V gene: TRBV25-1; clone size: many; CDR3 DNA: TGTGCCAGCAGTCGGGACACCTACTACGAGCAGTACTTC; CDR3 protein: CASSRDTYYEQYF
J gene: TRBJ2-5; D gene: .; V gene: TRBV29-1; clone size: many; CDR3 DNA: TGCAGCGTTAAAGGAGAGACCCAGTACTTC; CDR3 protein: CSVKGETQYF
J gene: TRBJ2-7; D gene: TRBD1; V gene: TRBV2; clone size: many; CDR3 DNA: TGTGCCCTTGGGCAGGGGGCCTACGAGCAGTACTTC; CDR3 protein: CALGQGAYEQYF